This T cell receptor (beta chain) was sequenced for a study of blood T cells in healthy people across ages. Study conclusions and caveats: Higher diversity, along with more naive CD4+ cells, distinguished long-lived donors from aged donors.

Trimming left V 1 base short and J 6 bases short, with 15 bases between. This CDR3 has 15 amino acids. The germline CDR1 and CDR2 sequences are MDHEN and SYDVKM. Comment on this clonotype: Its antigen is still unknown.

Together with a sample-barcoded 5' primer, a J-beta primer mix was included in a second PCR lasting about 6 to 11 cycles. Researchers report that a template-switch adaptor with 12 random nucleotides tagged each cDNA molecule. Per sample, CDR3-containing paired-end reads numbered at least 2.5 million. TCRdb itself ran the 5' RACE reads through MiXCR, one entry per CDR3 protein. The table shows more than 650,000 distinct CDR3 sequences, with approximately 22% occurring only once. This TCR derives from a man in his 70s in good health. Sequencing was carried out using blood. The J gene is TRBJ1-1, the V gene TRBV28, with a possible D match to TRBD1 (5 bases). The CDR3 sequence: CASSLYMGPASEAFF. The CDR3, as DNA: TGTGCCAGCAGTTTATATATGGGGCCGGCTTCTGAAGCTTTCTTT. Looking up the rest from reference TRBV28 and TRBJ1-1 gives the full variable domain: DVKVTQSSRYLVKRTGEKVFLECVQDMDHENMFWYRQDPGLGLRLIYFSYDVKMKEKGDIPEGYSVSREKKERFSLILESASTNQTSMYLCASSLYMGPASEAFFGQGTRLTVV.